These 29 T cell receptor beta chains came from one sample sequenced in a study of T cell repertoires in cytomegalovirus infection. Their antigens are not known. TCRdb passed the reads through MiXCR, listing each CDR3 protein once. This table has nearly 700,000 distinct CDR3 sequences, roughly a third appearing once. The sequences come from cultured PBMCs, collected from culture after CMV antigen stimulation. All receptors derive from a human donor in good health (CMV status not recorded). Some clones in this sample may be carry-over from other donors' samples.

The table lists this clonotype with a count of one. The rearrangement uses TRBV6-1 and TRBJ2-5; D call uncertain. The germline V gene encodes CDR1 MNHNS and CDR2 SASEGT. The CDR3 has 13 amino acids. The germline V and J ends were trimmed by 2 bases and 5 bases, with 9 bases remaining between them. The CDR3 DNA reads TGTGCCAGCAGTGAAACCAGACGGGAGACCCAGTACTTC. It yields the protein CASSETRRETQYF.

V gene TRBV27 combines with J gene TRBJ2-7, with D perhaps matching TRBD1 (5 bases). In germline, CDR1 is MNHEY, CDR2 SMNVEV (reference sequence). Trimming cost V 9 bases and J 2 bases, with 23 bases left between them. The CDR3 runs 16 residues. CDR3 in DNA: TGTGCCAGAGCATCCAGGGATCCACTTAGACCCTACGAGCAGTACTTC. Residues: CARASRDPLRPYEQYF.

The CDR3 region is CASSLATEKKDGYTF. The CDR3 coding sequence is TGTGCCAGCAGCTTAGCTACAGAAAAAAAGGATGGCTACACCTTC. The chain has TRBV7-8 and TRBJ1-2; D is unresolved. The V gene's germline CDR1 is SGHVS and CDR2 FQNEAQ. The CDR3 extends over 15 amino acids. The V gene lost 0 bases and the J gene lost 6 bases, with 14 bases spanning the gap.

This clonotype was counted a few times. The CDR3 DNA sequence: TGCGCCAGCAGCCAAGGACTAGCGGGGGTAGGGAGCACAGATACGCAGTATTTT. The encoded protein is CASSQGLAGVGSTDTQYF. V and J are TRBV4-1 and TRBJ2-3; TRBD2 agrees at 12 bases. CDR3 length equals 18 residues. Germline assignment: CDR1 MGHRA and CDR2 YSYEKL. V gave up 1 base and J gave up 0 bases; unmatched junction bases: 5.

This clonotype was counted a few times. This rearrangement joins TRBV11-3 to TRBJ2-3; D is unclear. V gave up 2 bases and J gave up 4 bases, with 10 bases separating them. Germline CDR1 SGHNT, CDR2 YENEEA. The CDR3 consists of 14 residues. The CDR3 spells CASSLHRGADTQYF. The CDR3 DNA reads as TGTGCCAGCAGCTTACACAGAGGTGCAGATACGCAGTATTTT.

The genes are TRBV6-2 or TRBV6-3 and TRBJ1-2, with D hard to call. The V end lost 4 bases, the J end lost 4 bases, and 10 bases lay between the germline ends. The length of the CDR3 is 13 residues. The germline V gene has CDR1 MNHEY and CDR2 SVGEGT. DNA for the CDR3: TGTGCCAGCAGTTCGACCTACACCTATGGCTACACCTTC. Translated, it gives CASSSTYTYGYTF.

The chain links TRBV27 to TRBJ2-3; 10 bases fit TRBD1. The ends lost 7 bases at V and 3 bases at J; junction bases unmatched: 4. Germline V lookup: CDR1 MNHEY, CDR2 SMNVEV (reference sequence). The CDR3 runs 14 residues. The CDR3 loop reads CASTRQGATDTQYF. The CDR3 DNA reads as TGTGCCAGCACAAGACAGGGGGCAACAGATACGCAGTATTTT.

J is TRBJ1-6 and V is TRBV27; no clear D. With 5 bases removed from V and 8 bases from J, the gap between germline ends came to 10 bases. The CDR3 spans 13 residues. CDR1 is MNHEY, CDR2 SMNVEV, per germline (reference sequence). The CDR3 loop is CASSTQRHSPLHF. The CDR3 nucleotides read TGTGCCAGCAGTACACAGAGACATTCACCCCTCCACTTT.

This chain joins TRBV6-6 and TRBJ1-1; 8 nucleotides line up with TRBD1. Per germline, CDR1 MNHNY and CDR2 SVGAGI (reference sequence). The CDR3 loop spans 13 amino acids. The junction had 3 bases not matched to a gene; V was cut back by 6 bases and J by 3 bases. The CDR3 protein is CASRYRGDTEAFF. In DNA, the CDR3 is TGTGCCAGCAGGTACAGGGGGGACACTGAAGCTTTCTTT.

This chain links TRBV6-2 or TRBV6-3 with TRBJ2-1; D unclear. The CDR3 covers 14 residues. Germline V gives CDR1 MNHEY, CDR2 SVGEGT. The V end lost 6 bases, the J end lost 0 bases, and 9 bases lay between the germline ends. The DNA of the CDR3 is TGTGCCAGCAGCCCTCACGGCTCCTACAATGAGCAGTTCTTC. It translates to CASSPHGSYNEQFF.

The V and J genes are TRBV7-6 and TRBJ2-3; TRBD2 is a possible D gene (6 bases). V lost 3 bases and J lost 2, with 9 bases in between. Per germline, CDR1 SGHVS and CDR2 FNYEAQ. This CDR3 is built from 14 residues. The CDR3 sequence: CASSFGRDTDTQYF. In DNA, the CDR3 is TGTGCCAGCAGCTTTGGGCGGGACACAGATACGCAGTATTTT.

This clonotype was counted between two and nine times. This chain joins TRBV24-1 and TRBJ2-3; 7 bases line up with TRBD2. The CDR3 length is 14 residues. V dropped 0 bases and J dropped 4; count of bases not matched to a gene: 0. Germline V gene data show CDR1 as KGHDR and CDR2 as SFDVKD. The DNA for the CDR3 is TGTGCCACCAGTGATTTGACTAGCGCAGATACGCAGTATTTT. It encodes CATSDLTSADTQYF.

This rearrangement joins TRBV7-2 to TRBJ1-2; no firm D call. This CDR3 comprises 15 residues. The V gene lost 5 bases and the J gene lost 4 bases, with 17 bases spanning the gap. Germline CDR1 is SGHTA and CDR2 is FQGNSA. The CDR3 nucleotides are TGTGCCAGCAGCCTGTACTCCGAACAATCCTATGGCTACACCTTC. Translated, it gives CASSLYSEQSYGYTF.

V and J are TRBV6-1 and TRBJ1-1; weak D call: TRBD1 (6 bases). CDR1 and CDR2 from the germline V gene are MNHNS and SASEGT. V lost 7 bases and J 7 bases, leaving 16 bases between the germline ends. The CDR3 runs 13 residues. The CDR3 sequence is CASIVTGPGEAFF. In DNA, the CDR3 is TGTGCCAGCATAGTGACAGGACCGGGTGAAGCTTTCTTT.

This sequence joins TRBV15 and TRBJ2-7; TRBD1 matches at 8 bases. Germline V CDR1 and CDR2: LNHNV, YYDKDF (reference sequence). With 1 base clipped from V and 2 bases from J, the junction kept 1 base outside the gene matches. This CDR3 is 14 amino acids long. The CDR3 sequence: CATSRGQGTYEQYF. As DNA, the CDR3 is TGTGCCACCAGCAGAGGACAGGGGACCTACGAGCAGTACTTC.

The rearrangement joins TRBV7-9 to TRBJ2-3, with a weak D call TRBD2 (6 bases). The germline V gene has CDR1 SEHNR and CDR2 FQNEAQ (reference sequence). This CDR3 has 14 residues. V lost 3 bases and J 4 bases, leaving 11 bases between the germline ends. The CDR3 bases are TGTGCCAGCAGCTTGGGCGGGGAGGCAGATACGCAGTATTTT. Its translation is CASSLGGEADTQYF.

The V and J genes are TRBV7-2 and TRBJ2-2, with a possible D match to TRBD2 (5 bases). V shed 5 bases and J shed 0 bases, with 13 bases lying between them. Germline values: CDR1 SGHTA, CDR2 FQGNSA. The CDR3 is made up of 16 amino acids. The CDR3 DNA reads TGTGCCAGCAGCCCGACCCCGGGAACGAACACCGGGGAGCTGTTTTTT. This translates into CASSPTPGTNTGELFF.

This clonotype was recorded a few times. V usage is TRBV15 and J usage is TRBJ2-2, with D tentatively TRBD2 (6 bases). V was cut by 0 bases and J by 5 bases, with 7 bases left in between. This CDR3 comprises 14 residues. The germline CDR1 and CDR2 sequences are LNHNV and YYDKDF (reference sequence). The DNA of the CDR3 is TGTGCCACCAGCAGAGATCGGGGGACCGGGGAGCTGTTTTTT. It yields the protein CATSRDRGTGELFF.

This clonotype showed up just a few times. This rearrangement joins TRBV28 to TRBJ2-5, with D possibly TRBD2 on 7 matching bases. This CDR3 is built from 15 residues. Trimming shortened V by 4 bases and J by 4 bases, and 16 bases separated the two germline ends. Germline-derived CDR1 and CDR2 are MDHEN and SYDVKM. CDR3 sequence: CASSWPKGGTETQYF. The CDR3 DNA follows: TGTGCCAGCAGTTGGCCCAAGGGGGGGACAGAGACCCAGTACTTC.

The chain combines TRBV7-2 with TRBJ2-7; 9 bases line up with TRBD2. The germline gives CDR1 SGHTA, CDR2 FQGNSA. The V segment lost 6 bases and the J segment 2 bases; nucleotides outside the gene matches: 5. CDR3 length equals 14 residues. The CDR3 reads CASRSSGATYEQYF. The CDR3 DNA sequence: TGTGCCAGCAGGTCTAGCGGGGCGACCTACGAGCAGTACTTC.

In its sample, this clonotype was seen a few times. The V and J genes are TRBV7-6 and TRBJ2-3, with a possible D match to TRBD2 (5 bases). The CDR3 spans 16 residues. The germline V gene has CDR1 SGHVS and CDR2 FNYEAQ. Trimming stripped 0 bases from V and 0 bases from J, with 10 bases between. CDR3 nucleotide sequence: TGTGCCAGCAGCTTAGCGCTGGTAGCGAGCACAGATACGCAGTATTTT. Residues: CASSLALVASTDTQYF.

The chain combines TRBV7-2 with TRBJ2-5; 8 bases map to TRBD2. Germline V gene data show CDR1 as SGHTA and CDR2 as FQGNSA. With 7 bases clipped from V and 1 base from J, the junction kept 8 bases outside the gene matches. CDR3 size: 15 residues. The CDR3 coding sequence is TGTGCCAGCACCCCCGGCGGGACTAGCCAAGAGACCCAGTACTTC. Translation gives CASTPGGTSQETQYF.

This clonotype was detected only once. The rearrangement joins TRBV19 to TRBJ1-1; D possibly corresponds to TRBD1 (5 bases). The germline CDR1 and CDR2 sequences are LNHDA and SQIVND (reference sequence). The CDR3 loop spans 13 amino acids. V shed 10 bases and J shed 6 bases, with 18 bases lying between them. The CDR3 DNA is TGTGCCACCCGGACCCAGGGCCACGCTGAAGCTTTCTTT. It yields the protein CATRTQGHAEAFF.

This chain links TRBV6-5 with TRBJ2-1; 7 positions agree with TRBD1. In germline, CDR1 is MNHEY, CDR2 SVGAGI. Trimming cost V 0 bases and J 4 bases; bases outside gene matches: 6. CDR3 length: 16 amino acids. The CDR3 reads CASSYSGTDLYNEQFF. CDR3 sequence (DNA): TGTGCCAGCAGTTACTCCGGGACAGACCTATACAATGAGCAGTTCTTC.

This clonotype turned up a few times. CDR3 DNA: TGCGCCAGCAGCCAAGCCCTGACTAGCGGGAGTTCCCAAGAGACCCAGTACTTC. Amino acid sequence: CASSQALTSGSSQETQYF. The J gene is TRBJ2-5, the V gene TRBV4-1, with 12 bases identical to TRBD2. V shed 1 base and J 1 base; nucleotides not matched to a gene: 7. This CDR3 has 18 amino acids. Germline CDR1 MGHRA, CDR2 YSYEKL.

The V and J genes are TRBV12-3 or TRBV12-4 and TRBJ2-5; no definite D call. The CDR3 is 14 residues long. With 6 bases removed from V and 4 bases from J, the gap between germline ends came to 15 bases. The CDR3: CASSPPGWLETQYF. CDR3 bases: TGTGCCAGCAGCCCCCCGGGTTGGCTAGAGACCCAGTACTTC.

DNA for the CDR3: TGTGCCAGCAGCGGCCGGACAGGGTGGCGTCTGAATGAGCAGTTCTTC. This codes for CASSGRTGWRLNEQFF. The chain recombines TRBV7-9 with TRBJ2-1, with 8 bases fitting TRBD1. The CDR3 totals 16 residues. Germline V gives CDR1 SEHNR, CDR2 FQNEAQ (reference sequence). Trimming took 5 bases from V and 7 from J; bases not matched to a gene: 13.

This clonotype was recorded once. This chain uses TRBV6-1 with TRBJ2-7; D not certain. Germline V gene sequence: CDR1 MNHNS, CDR2 SASEGT. Trimming pared 0 bases from V and 2 bases from J, leaving 8 bases between. The CDR3 is 14 residues long. In DNA form, the CDR3 reads TGTGCCAGCAGTGAAGCCCACGGACCCTACGAGCAGTACTTC. It translates to CASSEAHGPYEQYF.

The J gene is TRBJ2-1, the V gene TRBV7-2; possibly TRBD1 for D (6 bases). The V end was cut by 5 bases, the J end by 9 bases, with 23 bases between. This CDR3 comprises 16 residues. CDR1 and CDR2 from the germline V gene are SGHTA and FQGNSA. The CDR3 loop is CASSLSGTSRLSEQFF. The DNA of the CDR3 is TGTGCCAGCAGCCTATCCGGGACAAGTCGACTCTCTGAGCAGTTCTTC.